The next 22 T cell receptor beta chains were all read from a single sample in a study of CD8 T cells in Susac syndrome. With random hexamers, reverse transcription was performed on about 0.5 to 1 ug of RNA. TCRdb re-analysed the immunoSEQ multiplex PCR reads in MiXCR, keeping a single row per CDR3 protein. The data contain under 150,000 distinct CDR3 sequences, 95% of them singletons. The sequenced material came from CD4+ T cells from PBMCs. These receptors all stem from a human donor with Susac syndrome.

The V gene is TRBV4-1, the J gene TRBJ2-2, with D unclear. V was pared by 3 bases and J by 2 bases, with 10 bases between. CDR3 length equals 15 residues. Per germline, CDR1 MGHRA and CDR2 YSYEKL. CDR3 DNA: TGCGCCAGCAGCCAGGCCGGAACTAACACCGGGGAGCTGTTTTTT. It codes for CASSQAGTNTGELFF.

The gene calls are TRBV4-1 and TRBJ2-7; TRBD2 is a possible D gene (5 bases). V dropped 1 base and J dropped 3 bases, with 10 bases sitting between them. CDR1 and CDR2 (germline): MGHRA, YSYEKL. The CDR3 runs to 14 residues. CDR3 loop: CASSQGTGNYEQYF. The CDR3, as DNA: TGCGCCAGCAGCCAAGGGACGGGAAACTACGAGCAGTACTTC.

The chain carries TRBV30 and TRBJ2-4, with D unresolved. The V end was cut by 3 bases, the J end by 7 bases, with 22 bases between. The CDR3 spans 16 residues. Germline CDR1 is GTSNPN and CDR2 is SVGIG (reference sequence). This CDR3 is CAWSRARPRPLNIQYF. The CDR3 region has the DNA TGTGCCTGGAGCCGCGCTCGGCCCCGGCCTTTGAACATTCAGTACTTC.

CDR3 coding DNA: TGTGCCACTTCGGCGGGGAGAATCGCCGGGGAGCTGTTTTTT. This codes for CATSAGRIAGELFF. V gene TRBV15 combines with J gene TRBJ2-2, with a tentative D call TRBD2 (6 bases). V gave up 9 bases and J gave up 6 bases, with 17 bases separating them. In germline, CDR1 is LNHNV, CDR2 YYDKDF (reference sequence). The length of the CDR3 is 14 residues.

The chain has TRBV15 and TRBJ2-1; D is uncertain. V lost 0 bases and J lost 6, with 15 bases in between. From germline, CDR1 is LNHNV and CDR2 YYDKDF (reference sequence). The CDR3 spans 16 residues. CDR3 sequence reads: CATSRDAPHSFNEQFF. DNA of the CDR3: TGTGCCACCAGCAGAGATGCCCCCCACTCTTTCAATGAGCAGTTCTTC. The full variable domain, its missing parts supplied by reference TRBV15 and TRBJ2-1, is DAMVIQNPRYQVTQFGKPVTLSCSQTLNHNVMYWYQQKSSQAPKLLFHYYDKDFNNEADTPDNFQSRRPNTSFCFLDIRSPGLGDTAMYLCATSRDAPHSFNEQFFGPGTRLTVL.

The chain has TRBV5-8 and TRBJ2-3, with 7 nucleotides matching TRBD1. In germline, CDR1 is SGHTS, CDR2 YDEGEE. The CDR3 length is 15 residues. The V gene end was trimmed by 3 bases and the J gene end by 5 bases; junction bases not matched to a gene: 9. The chain's CDR3 is CASSSTGDLGDTQYF. DNA for the CDR3: TGTGCCAGCAGCTCCACAGGGGACCTCGGAGATACGCAGTATTTT.

The CDR3 sequence is CSAIEREAGELFF. In nucleotides, the CDR3 is TGCAGTGCTATAGAGCGGGAGGCCGGGGAGCTGTTTTTT. The chain has TRBV20-1 and TRBJ2-2; the match to TRBD2 covers 9 bases. From germline, CDR1 is DFQATT and CDR2 SNEGSKA (reference sequence). CDR3 size: 13 residues. V trimming: 4 bases; J trimming: 6 bases; junction bases outside the gene matches: 3.

This chain uses TRBV28 with TRBJ1-4; 7 positions match TRBD1. The CDR3 contains 13 residues. In germline, CDR1 is MDHEN, CDR2 SYDVKM. Germline trimming cut 6 bases from V and 10 bases from J; bases unmatched to any gene: 8. The CDR3 nucleotides are TGTGCCAGCAGCGCTGGGACAGTGGGAAAACTGTTTTTT. Its protein is CASSAGTVGKLFF.

This sequence joins TRBV20-1 and TRBJ1-1, with 8 bases identical to TRBD1. This CDR3 is built from 15 residues. V lost 6 bases and J lost 0; bases outside the gene matches: 9. CDR1 and CDR2 from the germline V gene are DFQATT and SNEGSKA (reference sequence). The CDR3 here is CSAPTRTGLNTEAFF. The CDR3 DNA reads as TGCAGTGCCCCGACCCGGACAGGGTTGAACACTGAAGCTTTCTTT.

The chain combines TRBV25-1 with TRBJ2-7; TRBD1 matches at 11 bases. Germline-derived CDR1 and CDR2 are MGHDK and SYGVNS. J gave up 3 bases and V 3 bases, and 7 bases lay outside the gene matches. The CDR3 extends over 16 amino acids. This CDR3 is CASSDTTGTGGYEQYF. In nucleotides, the CDR3 is TGTGCCAGCAGTGACACTACCGGGACAGGGGGCTACGAGCAGTACTTC.

The chain carries TRBV24-1 and TRBJ2-2; tentatively, D is TRBD1 or TRBD2 (5 bases each). Germline CDR1 KGHDR, CDR2 SFDVKD. The CDR3 is 16 amino acids. V lost 3 bases, J lost 0 bases, and 10 bases lay in between. CDR3 DNA sequence: TGTGCCACCAGTGATGGGGGTAGACCGAACACCGGGGAGCTGTTTTTT. Translating gives CATSDGGRPNTGELFF.

The V and J genes are TRBV14 and TRBJ1-5, with TRBD1 matching over 8 bases. Germline CDR1 SGHDN, CDR2 FVKESK. The trim removed 0 bases at V and 5 bases at J, leaving 9 bases unmatched. There are 17 residues in the CDR3. The CDR3 nucleotides are TGTGCCAGCAGCCAAGATCAGGACAGGGAGCGTCATCAGCCCCAGCATTTT. Translating it yields CASSQDQDRERHQPQHF.

The V gene is TRBV12-5, the J gene TRBJ2-3; D gene unclear. The V gene's germline CDR1 is LGHNT and CDR2 FRNRAP. V was cut by 7 bases and J by 6 bases, with 8 bases left in between. The CDR3 consists of 11 residues. The CDR3 region is CASASIDTQYF. CDR3 DNA sequence: TGTGCTAGTGCCTCCATTGATACGCAGTATTTT. Complete variable domain (other parts from reference TRBV12-5 and TRBJ2-3): DARVTQTPRHKVTEMGQEVTMRCQPILGHNTVFWYRQTMMQGLELLAYFRNRAPLDDSGMPKDRFSAEMPDATLATLKIQPSEPRDSAVYFCASASIDTQYFGPGTRLTVL.

This chain joins TRBV4-1 and TRBJ2-4; a possible D gene is TRBD1 (6 bases). V was clipped by 2 bases and J by 0 bases, with 8 bases between them. The CDR3 has 15 residues. Germline loops: CDR1 MGHRA, CDR2 YSYEKL. The CDR3 sequence is CASSQQGIAKNIQYF. The CDR3 DNA reads as TGCGCCAGCAGCCAACAGGGGATAGCCAAAAACATTCAGTACTTC.

The V call is TRBV5-1, the J call TRBJ2-2; 8 positions agree with TRBD2. With 1 base clipped from V and 5 bases from J, the junction kept 4 bases outside the gene matches. The CDR3 has 15 amino acids. From germline, CDR1 is SGHRS and CDR2 YFSETQ. The CDR3 loop reads CASSLQAGVTGELFF. The CDR3 DNA reads TGCGCCAGCAGCTTGCAAGCGGGAGTTACCGGGGAGCTGTTTTTT.

The chain recombines TRBV3-1 with TRBJ2-3, with 8 bases that match TRBD2. V was pared by 3 bases and J by 5 bases, with 7 bases of the junction left unmatched. The CDR3 is 15 amino acids. The germline gives CDR1 LGHDT, CDR2 YNNKEL (reference sequence). CDR3 DNA: TGTGCCAGCAGCCAGCCGGGAGGGCGGAGAGATACGCAGTATTTT. The encoded protein is CASSQPGGRRDTQYF.

The J gene is TRBJ2-5, the V gene TRBV6-2 or TRBV6-3; 8 bases are a match to TRBD1. The J segment lost 4 bases and the V segment lost 7 bases, leaving 8 bases of the junction unmatched. CDR3 size: 14 residues. CDR1 MNHEY and CDR2 SVGEGT come from the germline V gene. The CDR3 here is CASTRTGRRETQYF. The CDR3 DNA sequence: TGTGCCAGCACCCGGACAGGGCGGCGAGAGACCCAGTACTTC.

The J gene is TRBJ2-7, the V gene TRBV12-3 or TRBV12-4, with D maybe TRBD1 (5 bases). CDR3 length: 16 amino acids. The V and J ends lost 5 bases and 5 bases respectively, with 22 bases between them. Here the CDR3 reads CASSPFGAVPGNEQYF. CDR3 nucleotide sequence: TGTGCCAGCAGTCCCTTTGGGGCAGTCCCAGGGAACGAGCAGTACTTC.

The V call is TRBV9, the J call TRBJ2-3; 7 bases align to TRBD1. The J segment lost 3 bases and the V segment lost 1 base, leaving 5 bases of the junction unmatched. The V gene's germline CDR1 is SGDLS and CDR2 YYNGEE. The CDR3 consists of 15 residues. CDR3 nucleotides: TGTGCCAGCAGCGTAACGGACAGGCTGACAGATACGCAGTATTTT. Amino acids: CASSVTDRLTDTQYF.

The rearrangement joins TRBV20-1 to TRBJ1-5; D uncertain. The CDR3 runs to 14 residues. The ends were cut back, 3 bases at V and 6 bases at J, with 15 bases in the middle. CDR1 is DFQATT and CDR2 is SNEGSKA in the germline V gene (reference sequence). CDR3 nucleotide sequence: TGCAGTGCTAGGGACCACCTTCCGGGTCAGCCCCAGCATTTT. It is translated as CSARDHLPGQPQHF.

V and J are TRBV4-1 and TRBJ2-3, with no clear D. The CDR3 runs 12 residues. Trimming took 4 bases from V and 4 from J, leaving 6 bases between them. Germline V gene lookup returns CDR1 MGHRA and CDR2 YSYEKL. CDR3 loop: CASSLPADTQYF. The DNA for the CDR3 is TGCGCCAGCAGCCTCCCCGCAGATACGCAGTATTTT.

The chain combines TRBV29-1 with TRBJ2-3, with 9 bases fitting TRBD2. This CDR3 spans 13 amino acids. Germline CDR1 reads SQVTM; CDR2 reads ANQGSEA. With V trimmed by 3 bases and J by 5 bases, 3 bases remained unmatched. In DNA form, the CDR3 reads TGCAGCGTTGACGGACTAGCGAGAGATACGCAGTATTTT. It yields the protein CSVDGLARDTQYF.